This T cell receptor beta chain emerged from a study of spatial heterogeneity in lung cancer. Time point specified: sample taken at primary tumor resection. Unsorted samples of tumor, nontumor lung or frozen PBMC had their whole RNA sequenced. There are a few counts of this clonotype. The germline CDR1 and CDR2 sequences are MDHEN and SYDVKM. This CDR3 has 12 amino acids. V was trimmed by 6 bases and J by 8 bases, leaving 13 bases between them. TCRdb reprocessed the 5' RACE reads via MiXCR and lists one record per CDR3 protein. The sample holds over 4,000 distinct CDR3 sequences; about 9.8% are singletons and the top ten take 46%.

The chain uses TRBV28 and TRBJ1-1; unclear D gene. Specimen: PBMCs, collected at surgery. This TCR came from a male donor with early-stage non-small cell lung cancer. CDR3 sequence: CASSRGRWEAFF. The CDR3, as DNA: TGTGCCAGCAGCCGAGGGAGATGGGAAGCTTTCTTT.